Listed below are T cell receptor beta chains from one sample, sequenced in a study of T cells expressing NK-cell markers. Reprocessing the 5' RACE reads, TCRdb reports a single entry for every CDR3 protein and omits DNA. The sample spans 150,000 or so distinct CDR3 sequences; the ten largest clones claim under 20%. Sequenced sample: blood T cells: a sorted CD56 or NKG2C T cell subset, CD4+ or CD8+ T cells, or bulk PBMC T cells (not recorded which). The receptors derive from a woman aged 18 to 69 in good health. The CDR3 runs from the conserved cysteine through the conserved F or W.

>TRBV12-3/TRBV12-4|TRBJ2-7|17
CASSPGTSGSRTYEQYF
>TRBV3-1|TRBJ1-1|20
CASSQDPTRAESMRDTEAFF
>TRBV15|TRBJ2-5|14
CATSREAVQETQYF
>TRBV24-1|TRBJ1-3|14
CATLGGYSGNTIYF
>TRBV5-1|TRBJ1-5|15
CASSLGGDRYQPQHF
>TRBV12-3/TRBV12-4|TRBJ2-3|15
CASSLGVGGGDTQYF
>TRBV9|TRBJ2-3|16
CASSVEGLAGADTQYF
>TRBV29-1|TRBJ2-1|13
CSGRESSYNEQFF
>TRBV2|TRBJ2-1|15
CASLKSGRAYNEQFF
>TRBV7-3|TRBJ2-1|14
CASSRLAGYGEQFF
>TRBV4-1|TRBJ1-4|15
CASSQEGTGRVKLFF
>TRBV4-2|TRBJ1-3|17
CASSLDGTVGSGNTIYF
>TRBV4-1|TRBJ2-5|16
CASSQAPDRGQETQYF
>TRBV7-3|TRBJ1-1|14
CASSTDSSNTEAFF
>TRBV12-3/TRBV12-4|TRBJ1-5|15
CASRRTGGLNQPQHF
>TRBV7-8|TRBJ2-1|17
CASSLAEGRGPYNEQFF
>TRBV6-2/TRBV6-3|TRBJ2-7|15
CASSPLSGTPYEQYF
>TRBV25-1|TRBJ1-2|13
CASSVDGYYGYTF
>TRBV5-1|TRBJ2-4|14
CASSFGAVENIQYF
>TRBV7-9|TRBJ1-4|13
CASRRATNEKLFF
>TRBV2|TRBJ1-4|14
CASSEALQGEKLFF
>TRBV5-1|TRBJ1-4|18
CASSQGRTAAATNEKLFF
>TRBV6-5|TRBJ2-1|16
CASSYSSSGRGDEQFF
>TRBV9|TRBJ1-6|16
CASSVSGDPGNSPLHF
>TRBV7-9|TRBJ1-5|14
CAAPRARNNQPQHF
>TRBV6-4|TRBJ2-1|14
CASKTSHSNNEQFF
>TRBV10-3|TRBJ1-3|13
CAMTGSSGNTIYF
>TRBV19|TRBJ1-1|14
CASSARPGGTEAFF
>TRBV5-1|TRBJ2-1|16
CASSLEGSKGGNEQFF
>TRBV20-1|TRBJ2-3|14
CSAGTSGSTDTQYF
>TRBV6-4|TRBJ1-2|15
CASSDSSAGNYGYTF
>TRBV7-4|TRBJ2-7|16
CASSLASGRAWYEQYF
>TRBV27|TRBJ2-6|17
CASSFGRGGSGANVLTF
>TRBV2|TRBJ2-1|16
CASSESRGRGYNEQFF
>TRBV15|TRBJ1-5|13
CATSRGSNQPQHF
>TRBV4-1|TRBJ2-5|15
CASRSGGAFQETQYF
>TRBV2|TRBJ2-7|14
CASSGGTTNYEQYF
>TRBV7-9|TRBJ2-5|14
CASSLELGLETQYF
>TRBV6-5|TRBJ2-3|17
CASSYSSGGLGTHTQYF
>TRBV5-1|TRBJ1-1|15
CASSLGTLPGQEAFF
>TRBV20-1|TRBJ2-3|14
CSARGGGARDTQYF
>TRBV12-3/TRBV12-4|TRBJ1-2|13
CASTPERMLGYTF
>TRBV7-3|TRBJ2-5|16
CASSLGLAVNKETQYF
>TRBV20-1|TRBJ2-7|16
CSARDSDRGRGYEQYF
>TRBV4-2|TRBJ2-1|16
CASSQGTSGIYNEQFF
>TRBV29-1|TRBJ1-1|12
CSVVGGGSEAFF
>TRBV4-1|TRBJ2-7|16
CASSQAGGAGVYEQYF
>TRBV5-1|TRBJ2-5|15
CASSFGGRAWETQYF
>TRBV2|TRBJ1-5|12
CASSDRDQPQHF
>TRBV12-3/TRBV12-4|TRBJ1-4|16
CASSGDDRESGEKLFF
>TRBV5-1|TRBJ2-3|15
CASSLVPDSTDTQYF
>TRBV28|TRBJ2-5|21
CASGGLRKNTGGPVDLKTQYF